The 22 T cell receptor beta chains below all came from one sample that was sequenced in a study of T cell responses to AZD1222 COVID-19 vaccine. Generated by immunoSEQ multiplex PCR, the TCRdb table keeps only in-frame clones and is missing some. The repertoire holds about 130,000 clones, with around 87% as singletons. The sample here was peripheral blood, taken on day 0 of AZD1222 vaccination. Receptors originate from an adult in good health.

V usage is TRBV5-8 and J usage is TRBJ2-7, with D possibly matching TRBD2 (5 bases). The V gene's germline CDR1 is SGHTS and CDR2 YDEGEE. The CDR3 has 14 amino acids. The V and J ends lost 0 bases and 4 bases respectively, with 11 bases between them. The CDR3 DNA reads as TGTGCCAGCAGCTTGGAGGTAGGAGGATACGAGCAGTACTTC. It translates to CASSLEVGGYEQYF.

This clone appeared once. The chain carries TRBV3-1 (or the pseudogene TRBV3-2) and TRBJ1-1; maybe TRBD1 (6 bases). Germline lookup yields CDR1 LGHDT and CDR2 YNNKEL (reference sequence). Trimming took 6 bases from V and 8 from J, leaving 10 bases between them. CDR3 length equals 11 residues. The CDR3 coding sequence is TGTGCCAGCAGACAGACAGGAGAAGCTTTCTTT. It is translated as CASRQTGEAFF.

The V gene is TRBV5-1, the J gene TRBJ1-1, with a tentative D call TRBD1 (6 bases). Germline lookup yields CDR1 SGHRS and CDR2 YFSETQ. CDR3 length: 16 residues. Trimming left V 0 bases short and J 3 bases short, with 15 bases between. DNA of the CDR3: TGCGCCAGCAGCTTGGGGGCAGGGGATAGGCACACTGAAGCTTTCTTT. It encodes CASSLGAGDRHTEAFF.

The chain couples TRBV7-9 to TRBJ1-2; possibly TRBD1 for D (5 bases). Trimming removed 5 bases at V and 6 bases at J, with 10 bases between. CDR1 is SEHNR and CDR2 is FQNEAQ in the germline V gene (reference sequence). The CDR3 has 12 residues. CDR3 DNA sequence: TGTGCCAGCAGCCCCATGGGGGATGGCTACACCTTC. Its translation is CASSPMGDGYTF.

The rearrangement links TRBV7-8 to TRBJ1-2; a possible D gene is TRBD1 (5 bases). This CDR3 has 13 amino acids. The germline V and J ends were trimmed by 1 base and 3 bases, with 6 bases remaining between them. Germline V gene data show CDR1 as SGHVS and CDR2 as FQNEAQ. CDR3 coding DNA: TGTGCCAGCAGCTTAGGGGGCGACTATGGCTACACCTTC. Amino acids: CASSLGGDYGYTF.

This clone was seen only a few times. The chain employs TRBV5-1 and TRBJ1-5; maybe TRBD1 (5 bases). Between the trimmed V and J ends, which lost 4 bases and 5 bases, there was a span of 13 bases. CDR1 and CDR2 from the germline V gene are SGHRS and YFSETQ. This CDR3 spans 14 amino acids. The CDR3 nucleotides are TGCGCCAGCAGCCCTGGGGGGGTCGATCAGCCCCAGCATTTT. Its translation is CASSPGGVDQPQHF.

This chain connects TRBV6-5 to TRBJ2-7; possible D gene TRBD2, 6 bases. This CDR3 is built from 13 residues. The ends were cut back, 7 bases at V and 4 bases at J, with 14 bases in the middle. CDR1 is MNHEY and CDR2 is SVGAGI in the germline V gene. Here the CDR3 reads CASTPPEGYEQYF. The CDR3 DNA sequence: TGTGCCAGCACTCCGCCGGAGGGGTACGAGCAGTACTTC.

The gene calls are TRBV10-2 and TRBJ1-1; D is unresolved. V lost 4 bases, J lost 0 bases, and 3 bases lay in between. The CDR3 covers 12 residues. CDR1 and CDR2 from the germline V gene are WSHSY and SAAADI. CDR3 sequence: CASSVVNTEAFF. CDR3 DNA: TGCGCCAGCAGTGTTGTGAACACTGAAGCTTTCTTT.

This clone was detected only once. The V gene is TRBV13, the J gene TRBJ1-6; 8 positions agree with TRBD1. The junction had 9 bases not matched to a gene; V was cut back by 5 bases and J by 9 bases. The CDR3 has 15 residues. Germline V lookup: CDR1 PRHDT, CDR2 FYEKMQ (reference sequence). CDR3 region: CASSIGQGRGSPLHF. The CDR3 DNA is TGTGCCAGCAGCATCGGACAGGGCCGAGGTTCACCCCTCCACTTT.

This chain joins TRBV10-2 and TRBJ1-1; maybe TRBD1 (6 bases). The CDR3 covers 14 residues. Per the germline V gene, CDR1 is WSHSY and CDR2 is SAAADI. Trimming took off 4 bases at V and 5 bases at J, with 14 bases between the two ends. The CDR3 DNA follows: TGCGCCAGCAGTGGTCCGGGGGCAAGGACTGAAGCTTTCTTT. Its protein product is CASSGPGARTEAFF.

In nucleotides, the CDR3 is TGCGCCAGCAGCTTGAGGCGGGGGGGCCGTGAGACCCAGTACTTC. It translates to CASSLRRGGRETQYF. The chain employs TRBV5-1 and TRBJ2-5; 9 bases map to TRBD2. Germline loops: CDR1 SGHRS, CDR2 YFSETQ. The CDR3 runs 15 residues. J was trimmed by 5 bases and V by 1 base; bases with no gene match: 6.

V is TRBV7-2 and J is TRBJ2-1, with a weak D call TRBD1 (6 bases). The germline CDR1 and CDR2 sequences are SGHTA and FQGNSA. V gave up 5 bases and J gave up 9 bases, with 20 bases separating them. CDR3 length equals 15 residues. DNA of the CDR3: TGTGCCAGCAGCCCTCGAGGACAGAGCCTCGGTGAGCAGTTCTTC. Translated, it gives CASSPRGQSLGEQFF. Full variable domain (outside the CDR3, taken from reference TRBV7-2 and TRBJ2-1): GAGVSQSPSNKVTEKGKDVELRCDPISGHTALYWYRQSLGQGLEFLIYFQGNSAPDKSGLPSDRFSAERTGGSVSTLTIQRTQQEDSAVYLCASSPRGQSLGEQFFGPGTRLTVL.

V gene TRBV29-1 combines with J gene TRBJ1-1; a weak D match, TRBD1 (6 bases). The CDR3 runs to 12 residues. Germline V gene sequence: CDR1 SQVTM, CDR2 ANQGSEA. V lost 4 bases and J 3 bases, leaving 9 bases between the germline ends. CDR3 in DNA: TGCAGCGTTGCTGGACAGTACACTGAAGCTTTCTTT. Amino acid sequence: CSVAGQYTEAFF.

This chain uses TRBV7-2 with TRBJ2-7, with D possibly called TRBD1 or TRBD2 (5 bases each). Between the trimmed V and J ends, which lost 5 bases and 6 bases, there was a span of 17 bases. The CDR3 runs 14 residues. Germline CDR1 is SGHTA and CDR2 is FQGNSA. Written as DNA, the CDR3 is TGTGCCAGCAGCCCGAGGGGTGGGAAGAGCGAGCAGTACTTC. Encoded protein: CASSPRGGKSEQYF.

Here the CDR3 reads CASRATDTYEQYF. CDR3 nucleotides: TGTGCCAGCAGGGCGACAGATACCTACGAGCAGTACTTC. The chain carries TRBV6-5 and TRBJ2-7; D perhaps matches TRBD1 (5 bases). V lost 6 bases and J 2 bases, leaving 11 bases between the germline ends. Germline V gene sequence: CDR1 MNHEY, CDR2 SVGAGI. The CDR3 sequence is 13 residues long.

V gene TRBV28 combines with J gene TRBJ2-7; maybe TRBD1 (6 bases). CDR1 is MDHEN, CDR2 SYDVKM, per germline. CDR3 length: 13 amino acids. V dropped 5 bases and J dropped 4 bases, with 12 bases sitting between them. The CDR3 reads CASSLQGFYEQYF. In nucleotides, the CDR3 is TGTGCCAGCAGTCTTCAGGGGTTTTACGAGCAGTACTTC.

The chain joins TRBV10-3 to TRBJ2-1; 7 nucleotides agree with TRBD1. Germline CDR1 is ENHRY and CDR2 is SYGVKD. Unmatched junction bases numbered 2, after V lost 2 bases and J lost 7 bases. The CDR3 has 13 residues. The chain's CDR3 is CAISETGVNEQFF. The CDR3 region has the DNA TGTGCCATCAGTGAGACAGGGGTTAATGAGCAGTTCTTC.

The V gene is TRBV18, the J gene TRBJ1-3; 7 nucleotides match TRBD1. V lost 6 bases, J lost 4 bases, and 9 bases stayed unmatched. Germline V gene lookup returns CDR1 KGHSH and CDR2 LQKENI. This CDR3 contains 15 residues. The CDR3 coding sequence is TGTGCCAGCTCGCCCGGACAGGCGGAGGGAAACACCATATATTTT. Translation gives CASSPGQAEGNTIYF.

The CDR3 spells CASSQAGGNNYGYTF. The CDR3 DNA sequence: TGCGCCAGCAGCCAAGCAGGGGGGAATAACTATGGCTACACCTTC. The J gene is TRBJ1-2, the V gene TRBV4-1, with 7 bases lining up with TRBD1. CDR3 length equals 15 residues. Germline V gene data show CDR1 as MGHRA and CDR2 as YSYEKL. Losses at the gene ends were 1 base for V and 1 base for J; bases not matched to a gene: 3.

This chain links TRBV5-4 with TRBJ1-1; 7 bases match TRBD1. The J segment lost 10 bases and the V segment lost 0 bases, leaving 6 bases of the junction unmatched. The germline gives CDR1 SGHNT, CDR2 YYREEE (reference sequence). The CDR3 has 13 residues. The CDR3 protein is CASSLGAGTVAFF. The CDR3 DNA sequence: TGTGCCAGCAGCTTGGGGGCAGGGACAGTAGCTTTCTTT.

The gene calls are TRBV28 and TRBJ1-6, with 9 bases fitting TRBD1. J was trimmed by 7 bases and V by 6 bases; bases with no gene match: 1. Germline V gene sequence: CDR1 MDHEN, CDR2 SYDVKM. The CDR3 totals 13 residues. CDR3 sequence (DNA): TGTGCCAGCAGGGGGACAGGGAATTCACCCCTCCACTTT. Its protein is CASRGTGNSPLHF.

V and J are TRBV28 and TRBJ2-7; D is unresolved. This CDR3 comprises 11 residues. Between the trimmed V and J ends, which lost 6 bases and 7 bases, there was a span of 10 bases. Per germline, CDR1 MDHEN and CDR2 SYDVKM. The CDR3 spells CASRSLVEQYF. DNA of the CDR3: TGTGCCAGCAGGTCCCTAGTAGAGCAGTACTTC.